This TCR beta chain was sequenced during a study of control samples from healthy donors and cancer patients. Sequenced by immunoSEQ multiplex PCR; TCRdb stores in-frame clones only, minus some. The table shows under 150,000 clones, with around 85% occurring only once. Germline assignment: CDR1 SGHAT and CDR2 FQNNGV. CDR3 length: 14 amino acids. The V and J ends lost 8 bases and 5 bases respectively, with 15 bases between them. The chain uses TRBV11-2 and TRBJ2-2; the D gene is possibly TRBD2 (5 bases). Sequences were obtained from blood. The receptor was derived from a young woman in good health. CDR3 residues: CASVDAGGTGELFF. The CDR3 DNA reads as TGTGCCAGCGTAGACGCAGGCGGGACCGGGGAGCTGTTTTTT.